This T cell receptor (beta chain) emerged from a study of T-cell memory formation after mild COVID-19. Study details: Across donors, TCR clusters were largely donor specific. The study, taken as a whole, reports: From day 15 to 85, contracting clones were balanced between CD4 and CD8, whereas later expanders leaned toward CD4+.

Losses at the gene ends were 3 bases for V and 3 bases for J; bases not matched to a gene: 3. Germline V gene lookup returns CDR1 DFQATT and CDR2 SNEGSKA (reference sequence). This CDR3 contains 14 residues. Amplification by 5'RACE using constant-segment primers produced TCR alpha and TCR beta cDNA libraries that carried sample barcodes and UMIs. MiXCR, applied by TCRdb to the 5' RACE reads, yields one record per CDR3 protein. The table lists approximately 65,000 distinct CDR3 sequences, over 15% of them singletons. This clonotype came up a few times. Its antigen is not known. The specimen was PBMCs or a T cell subset sorted from them (not recorded which). The J gene is TRBJ2-1, the V gene TRBV20-1, with TRBD1 matching over 9 bases. The sequence was obtained from an adult woman who had mild COVID-19 (a few samples of this study predate the infection). Cell type and time point are not known. This chain's CDR3 is CSARRQGVYNEQFF. CDR3 nucleotides: TGCAGTGCTAGGAGACAGGGGGTCTACAATGAGCAGTTCTTC.